Included here is one T cell receptor (beta chain) sequence, with context. This entry is derived from a study of blood T cell repertoires in COVID-19. Across the study: The analysed material was cDNA or gDNA that came from T cells, B-cell-depleted T cells, or PBMCs.

The V gene's germline CDR1 is KGHSH and CDR2 LQKENI. With V trimmed by 3 bases and J by 0 bases, 5 bases remained unmatched. CDR3 length: 17 residues. Profiled with immunoSEQ multiplex PCR; TCRdb holds only in-frame clones, not every one. Of around 220,000 clones in the sample, around 91% were seen once. Individuals in the exposed group had encountered a COVID-19 case within 2 weeks preceding study entry. This chain joins TRBV18 and TRBJ2-6; 7 bases are shared with TRBD2. The sequence came from a man in his thirties or forties who had been exposed to COVID-19. What was sequenced was PBMCs or T cells enriched from blood (not recorded which). DNA of the CDR3: TGTGCCAGCTCACCGGCGGGGGTTCACTCTGGGGCCAACGTCCTGACTTTC. Translation gives CASSPAGVHSGANVLTF.